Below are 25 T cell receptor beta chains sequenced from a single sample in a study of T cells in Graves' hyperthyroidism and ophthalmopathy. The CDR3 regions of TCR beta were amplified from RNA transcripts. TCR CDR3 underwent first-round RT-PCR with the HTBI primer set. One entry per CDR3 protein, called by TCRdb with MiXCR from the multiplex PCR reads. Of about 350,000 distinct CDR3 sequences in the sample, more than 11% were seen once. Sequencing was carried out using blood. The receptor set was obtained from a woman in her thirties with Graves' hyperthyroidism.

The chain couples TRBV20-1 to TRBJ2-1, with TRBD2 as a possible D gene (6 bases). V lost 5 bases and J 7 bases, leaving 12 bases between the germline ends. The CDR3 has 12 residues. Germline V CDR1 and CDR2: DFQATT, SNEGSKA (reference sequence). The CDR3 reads CSASVSGNEQFF. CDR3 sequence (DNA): TGCAGTGCTTCGGTTAGCGGTAATGAGCAGTTCTTC.

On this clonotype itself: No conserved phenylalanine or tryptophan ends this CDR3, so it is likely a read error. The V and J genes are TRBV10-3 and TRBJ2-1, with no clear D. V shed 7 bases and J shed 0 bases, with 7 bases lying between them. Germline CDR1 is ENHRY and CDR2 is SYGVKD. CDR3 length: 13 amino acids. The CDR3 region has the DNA TGTGCCATCAAGGAGAGCTCCTACAATGAGCAGTTCCTC. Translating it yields CAIKESSYNEQFL.

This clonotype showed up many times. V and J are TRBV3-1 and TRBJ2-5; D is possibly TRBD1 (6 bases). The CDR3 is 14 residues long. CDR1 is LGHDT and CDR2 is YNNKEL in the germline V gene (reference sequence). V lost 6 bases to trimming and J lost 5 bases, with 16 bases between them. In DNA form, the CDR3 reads TGTGCCAGCAGTCTACAGGGTGCACGGGAGACCCAGTACTTC. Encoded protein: CASSLQGARETQYF.

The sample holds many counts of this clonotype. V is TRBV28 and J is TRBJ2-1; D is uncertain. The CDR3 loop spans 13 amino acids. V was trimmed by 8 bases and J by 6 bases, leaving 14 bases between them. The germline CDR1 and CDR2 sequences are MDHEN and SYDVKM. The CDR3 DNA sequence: TGTGCCAGCCGCAAGACCGAAGGCAATGAGCAGTTCTTC. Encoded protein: CASRKTEGNEQFF.

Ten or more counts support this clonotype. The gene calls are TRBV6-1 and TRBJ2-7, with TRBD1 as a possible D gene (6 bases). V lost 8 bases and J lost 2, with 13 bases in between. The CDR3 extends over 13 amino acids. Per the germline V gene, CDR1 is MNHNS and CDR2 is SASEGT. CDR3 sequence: CASQGFVAYEQYF. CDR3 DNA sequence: TGTGCCAGCCAGGGGTTTGTGGCCTACGAGCAGTACTTC.

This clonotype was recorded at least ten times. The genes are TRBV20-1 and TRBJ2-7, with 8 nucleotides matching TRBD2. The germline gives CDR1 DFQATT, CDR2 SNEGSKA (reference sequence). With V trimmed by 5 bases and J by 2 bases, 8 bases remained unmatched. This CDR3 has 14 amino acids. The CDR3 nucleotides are TGCAGTGCTTTACCCGGGACTAGAACCTACGAGCAGTACTTC. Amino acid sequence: CSALPGTRTYEQYF.

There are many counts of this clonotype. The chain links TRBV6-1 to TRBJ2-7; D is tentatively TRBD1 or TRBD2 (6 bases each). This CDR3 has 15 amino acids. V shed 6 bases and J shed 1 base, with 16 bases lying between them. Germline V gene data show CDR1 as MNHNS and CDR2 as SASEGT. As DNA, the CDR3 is TGTGCCAGCAGCCCGCCACAGGGAGGTTCCTACGAGCAGTACTTC. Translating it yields CASSPPQGGSYEQYF.

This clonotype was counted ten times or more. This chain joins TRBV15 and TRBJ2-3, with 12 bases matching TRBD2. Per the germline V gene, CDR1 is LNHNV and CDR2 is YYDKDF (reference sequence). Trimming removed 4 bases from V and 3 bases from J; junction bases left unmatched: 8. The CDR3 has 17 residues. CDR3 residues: CATSNRLAGVGTDTQYF. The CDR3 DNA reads TGTGCCACCAGCAATCGACTAGCGGGAGTGGGGACAGATACGCAGTATTTT.

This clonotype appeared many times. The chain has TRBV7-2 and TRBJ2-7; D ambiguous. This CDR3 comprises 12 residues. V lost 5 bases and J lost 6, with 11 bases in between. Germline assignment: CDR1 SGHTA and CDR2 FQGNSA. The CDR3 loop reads CASSLSTLEQYF. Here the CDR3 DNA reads TGTGCCAGCAGCCTCAGTACACTCGAGCAGTACTTC.

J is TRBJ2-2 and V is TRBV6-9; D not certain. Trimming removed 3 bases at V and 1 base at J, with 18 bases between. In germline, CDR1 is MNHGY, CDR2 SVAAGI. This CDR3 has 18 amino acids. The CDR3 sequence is CASSYLPIGSGNTGELFF. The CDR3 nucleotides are TGTGCCAGCAGTTACCTCCCGATTGGGTCCGGGAACACCGGGGAGCTGTTTTTT.

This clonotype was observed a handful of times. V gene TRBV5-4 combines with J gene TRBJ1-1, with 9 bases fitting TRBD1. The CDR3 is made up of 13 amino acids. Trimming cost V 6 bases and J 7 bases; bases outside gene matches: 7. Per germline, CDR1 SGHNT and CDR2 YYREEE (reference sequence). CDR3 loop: CASKLTGGVEAFF. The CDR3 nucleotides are TGTGCCAGCAAACTTACAGGGGGCGTTGAAGCTTTCTTT.

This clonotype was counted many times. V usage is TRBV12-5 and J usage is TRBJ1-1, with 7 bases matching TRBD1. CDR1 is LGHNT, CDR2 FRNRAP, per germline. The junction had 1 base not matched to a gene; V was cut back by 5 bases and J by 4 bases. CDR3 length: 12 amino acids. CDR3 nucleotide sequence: TGTGCTAGTGGTCCAGGGGGCACTGAAGCTTTCTTT. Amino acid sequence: CASGPGGTEAFF.

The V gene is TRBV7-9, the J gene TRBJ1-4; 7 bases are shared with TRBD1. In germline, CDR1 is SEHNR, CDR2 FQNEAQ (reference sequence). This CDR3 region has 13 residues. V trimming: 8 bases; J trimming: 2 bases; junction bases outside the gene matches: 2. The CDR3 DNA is TGTGCCAGCGTACAGGGGACTAATGAAAAACTGTTTTTT. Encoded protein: CASVQGTNEKLFF.

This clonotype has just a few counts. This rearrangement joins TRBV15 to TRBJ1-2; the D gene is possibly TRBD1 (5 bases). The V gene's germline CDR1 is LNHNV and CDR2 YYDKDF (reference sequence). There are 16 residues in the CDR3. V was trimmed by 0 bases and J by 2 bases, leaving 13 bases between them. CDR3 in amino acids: CATSRDGPGRNYGYTF. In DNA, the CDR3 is TGTGCCACCAGCAGAGATGGCCCGGGGCGGAACTATGGCTACACCTTC.

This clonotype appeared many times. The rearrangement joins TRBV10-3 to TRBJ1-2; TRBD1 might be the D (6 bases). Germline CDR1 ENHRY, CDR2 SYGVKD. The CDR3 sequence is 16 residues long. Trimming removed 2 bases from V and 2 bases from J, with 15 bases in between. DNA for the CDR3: TGTGCCATCAGTGAGGCGGGGGGCGTCGCGAACTATGGCTACACCTTC. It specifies CAISEAGGVANYGYTF.

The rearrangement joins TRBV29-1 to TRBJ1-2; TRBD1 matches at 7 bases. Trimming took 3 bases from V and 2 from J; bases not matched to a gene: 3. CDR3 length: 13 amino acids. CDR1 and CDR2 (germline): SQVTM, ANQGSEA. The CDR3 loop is CSVERDSNYGYTF. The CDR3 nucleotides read TGCAGCGTTGAGAGGGACAGCAACTATGGCTACACCTTC.

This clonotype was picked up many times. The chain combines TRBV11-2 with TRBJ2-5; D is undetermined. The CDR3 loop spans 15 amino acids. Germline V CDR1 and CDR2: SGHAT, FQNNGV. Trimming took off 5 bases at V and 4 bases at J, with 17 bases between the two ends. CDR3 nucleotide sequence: TGTGCCAGCAGCCTACAAAATACTGCAGGAGAGACCCAGTACTTC. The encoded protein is CASSLQNTAGETQYF.

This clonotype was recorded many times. The CDR3 region has the DNA TGCAGTGCTAGAGACGGACAGGCCGTAAACAATGAGCAGTTCTTC. This codes for CSARDGQAVNNEQFF. The chain couples TRBV20-1 to TRBJ2-1; 7 bases align to TRBD1. The V and J ends lost 0 bases and 5 bases, in that order; junction bases with no gene match: 7. Germline CDR1 is DFQATT and CDR2 is SNEGSKA (reference sequence). The CDR3 has 15 residues.

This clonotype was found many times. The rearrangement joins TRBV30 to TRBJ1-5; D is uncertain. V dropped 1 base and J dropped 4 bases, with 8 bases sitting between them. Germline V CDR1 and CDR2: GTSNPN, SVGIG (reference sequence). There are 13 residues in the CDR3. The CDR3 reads CAWSEGFNQPQHF. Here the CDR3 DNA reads TGTGCCTGGAGTGAGGGTTTTAATCAGCCCCAGCATTTT. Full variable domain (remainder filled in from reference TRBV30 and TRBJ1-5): SQTIHQWPATLVQPVGSPLSLECTVEGTSNPNLYWYRQAAGRGLQLLFYSVGIGQISSEVPQNLSASRPQDRQFILSSKKLLLSDSGFYLCAWSEGFNQPQHFGDGTRLSIL.

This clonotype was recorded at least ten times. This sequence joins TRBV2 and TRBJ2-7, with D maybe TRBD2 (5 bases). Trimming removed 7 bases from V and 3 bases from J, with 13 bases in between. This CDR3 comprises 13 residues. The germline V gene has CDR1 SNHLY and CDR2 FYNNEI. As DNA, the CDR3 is TGTGCCAGCACTATACTAGTCTACTACGAGCAGTACTTC. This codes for CASTILVYYEQYF.

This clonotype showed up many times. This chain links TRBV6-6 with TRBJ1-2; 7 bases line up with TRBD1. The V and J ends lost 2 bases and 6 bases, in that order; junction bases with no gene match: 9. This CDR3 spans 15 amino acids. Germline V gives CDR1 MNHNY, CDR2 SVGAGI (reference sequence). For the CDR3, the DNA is TGTGCCAGCAGTTACCATGACAGGGCTCAGGATGGCTACACCTTC. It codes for CASSYHDRAQDGYTF.

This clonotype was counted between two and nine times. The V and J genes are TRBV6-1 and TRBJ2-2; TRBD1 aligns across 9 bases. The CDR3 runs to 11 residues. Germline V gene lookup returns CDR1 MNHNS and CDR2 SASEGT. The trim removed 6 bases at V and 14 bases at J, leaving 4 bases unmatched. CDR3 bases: TGTGCCAGCAGCAGGACAGGGGTCCTGTTTTTT. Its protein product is CASSRTGVLFF.

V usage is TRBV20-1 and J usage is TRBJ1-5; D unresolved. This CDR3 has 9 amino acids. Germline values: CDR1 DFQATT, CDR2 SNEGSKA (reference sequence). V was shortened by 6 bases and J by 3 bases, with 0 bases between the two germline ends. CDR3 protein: CSANQPQHF. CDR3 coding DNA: TGCAGTGCCAATCAGCCCCAGCATTTT.

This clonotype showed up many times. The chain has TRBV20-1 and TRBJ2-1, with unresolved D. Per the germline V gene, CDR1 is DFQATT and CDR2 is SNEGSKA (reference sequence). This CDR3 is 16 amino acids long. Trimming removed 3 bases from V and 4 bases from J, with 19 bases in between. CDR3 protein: CSASDRLVSGYNEQFF. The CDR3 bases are TGCAGTGCTAGTGACCGTTTGGTATCCGGGTACAATGAGCAGTTCTTC.

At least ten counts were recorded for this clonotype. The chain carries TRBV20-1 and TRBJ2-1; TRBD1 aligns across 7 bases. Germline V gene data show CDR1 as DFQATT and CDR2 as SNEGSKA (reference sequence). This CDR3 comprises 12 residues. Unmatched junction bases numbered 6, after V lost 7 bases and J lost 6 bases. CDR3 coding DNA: TGCAGTGGCCCCTACAGGGGCAATGAGCAGTTCTTC. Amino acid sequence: CSGPYRGNEQFF.